What follows is one TCR beta chain and its context. The antigen is unknown. These data originate in a study of CXCR3-negative and CXCR3-positive naive CD8 T cells. General study results and limits: Both of the naive subsets showed about the same high diversity, but memory CD8+ cells had much less.

cDNA libraries for TRB were generated by 5' RACE incorporating UMI labels. TCRdb reprocessed the 5' RACE reads and stores each CDR3 protein as one record, lacking DNA. The table gives 100,000 to 150,000 distinct CDR3 sequences; the top ten clones make up about 0.44% of it. The sorting of each CD8+ T cell subset was done in triplicate, at roughly 300,000 cells each. Naive cells were sorted as CD45RO-, CCR7+, CD27+ and CD95-. CDR3 length: 13 residues. The V gene's germline CDR1 is SQVTM and CDR2 ANQGSEA. V and J are TRBV29-1 and TRBJ2-2. Material: naive CXCR3- CD8+ T cells from blood. Subset defined: CD45RO-CCR7+CD27+CD95- naive CD8+ T cells lacking CXCR3 (TNR3-). The sequence was obtained from a human donor in good health. Some clones in this sample may be carry-over from other donors' samples. The CDR3 spells CSVEASHTGELFF.